This entry is about one TCR beta chain. Using immunoSEQ multiplex PCR, the repertoire was profiled, and TCRdb retains in-frame clones only, with some absent. The sample yields 60,000 to 65,000 clones, about nine tenths seen once. The sample belongs to a study of OX40 agonist ivuxolimab in advanced cancers. The CDR3 covers 14 residues. Germline CDR1 SEHNR, CDR2 FQNEAQ (reference sequence). The V and J ends lost 5 bases and 2 bases, in that order; junction bases with no gene match: 5. V and J are TRBV7-9 and TRBJ2-7; the match to TRBD2 covers 8 bases. Sequencing was performed on CD4+ or CD8+ T cells sorted from blood, taken in a trial of the OX40 agonist ivuxolimab. The receptor was isolated from an adult with an advanced solid tumor such as melanoma, head and neck, liver or kidney cancer. This CDR3 reads CASSRGGSAYEQYF. The CDR3 nucleotides read TGTGCCAGCAGCCGGGGGGGGTCGGCCTACGAGCAGTACTTC.